These T cell receptor beta chains were read from a single sample in a study of cytomegalovirus exposure and HLA in healthy donors. TCRdb keeps only in-frame clones here, not all; method: immunoSEQ multiplex PCR. The table lists about 160,000 clones, 82% of them singletons. The sequencing input was PBMCs. The receptors shown here come from a girl aged 10 to 17 in good health and CMV-seropositive. CDR3s include the opening cysteine and the closing phenylalanine or tryptophan. A D gene is named only where the DNA matches it firmly. The size entry is marked missing in some rows and otherwise reads once, few, many or a size class.

clone_size: .; j_call: TRBJ1-1; v_call: TRBV11-2; d_call: .; cdr3_aa: CASQEGLTEAFF; cdr3_nt: TGTGCCAGCCAGGAGGGTCTCACTGAAGCTTTCTTT
clone_size: .; j_call: TRBJ1-2; v_call: TRBV6-1; d_call: .; cdr3_aa: CASSEAFGGGNYGYTF; cdr3_nt: TGTGCCAGCAGTGAAGCGTTCGGGGGGGGGAACTATGGCTACACCTTC
clone_size: .; j_call: TRBJ1-5; v_call: TRBV7-9; d_call: .; cdr3_aa: CASSLGEPGVSNQPQHF; cdr3_nt: TGTGCCAGCAGCTTAGGGGAACCGGGGGTGAGCAATCAGCCCCAGCATTTT
clone_size: .; j_call: TRBJ2-1; v_call: TRBV5-1; d_call: .; cdr3_aa: CASSLEGVVSSYNEQFF; cdr3_nt: TGCGCCAGCAGCTTGGAGGGAGTTGTGAGCTCCTACAATGAGCAGTTCTTC
clone_size: .; j_call: TRBJ1-5; v_call: TRBV5-3; d_call: TRBD1; cdr3_aa: CARRLETGTGVIGSNQPQHF; cdr3_nt: TGTGCCAGAAGATTGGAAACCGGGACAGGGGTAATTGGAAGCAATCAGCCCCAGCATTTT
clone_size: .; j_call: TRBJ1-2; v_call: TRBV19; d_call: .; cdr3_aa: CASSMVSGGDGYTF; cdr3_nt: TGTGCCAGTAGTATGGTCTCTGGGGGGGATGGCTACACCTTC
clone_size: .; j_call: TRBJ2-2; v_call: TRBV5-1; d_call: .; cdr3_aa: CASSQDSRLNTGELFF; cdr3_nt: TGCGCCAGCAGCCAGGACAGCCGGCTGAACACCGGGGAGCTGTTTTTT
clone_size: .; j_call: TRBJ2-1; v_call: TRBV14; d_call: TRBD1; cdr3_aa: CASSQRGQGARNEQFF; cdr3_nt: TGTGCCAGCAGCCAACGCGGACAGGGGGCGCGCAATGAGCAGTTCTTC
clone_size: .; j_call: TRBJ2-1; v_call: TRBV5-4; d_call: .; cdr3_aa: CASSLGSYNEQFF; cdr3_nt: TGTGCCAGCAGCCTAGGGAGTTACAATGAGCAGTTCTTC
clone_size: .; j_call: TRBJ2-1; v_call: TRBV2; d_call: TRBD1; cdr3_aa: CASSRDSFYNEQFF; cdr3_nt: TGTGCCAGCAGCCGGGACAGCTTCTACAATGAGCAGTTCTTC
clone_size: .; j_call: TRBJ2-1; v_call: TRBV27; d_call: TRBD1; cdr3_aa: CASSLSIGTGAYNEQFF; cdr3_nt: TGTGCCAGCAGTTTATCGATCGGGACAGGGGCCTACAATGAGCAGTTCTTC
clone_size: .; j_call: TRBJ1-5; v_call: TRBV28; d_call: .; cdr3_aa: CASTSGGQYSNQPQHF; cdr3_nt: TGTGCCAGCACTTCCGGTGGGCAGTATAGCAATCAGCCCCAGCATTTT
clone_size: .; j_call: TRBJ1-2; v_call: TRBV5-6; d_call: .; cdr3_aa: CASSFLERREGYGYTF; cdr3_nt: TGTGCCAGCAGCTTTTTAGAGCGGCGGGAAGGCTATGGCTACACCTTC
clone_size: .; j_call: TRBJ2-1; v_call: TRBV27; d_call: TRBD1; cdr3_aa: CASRVGTGVAYNEQFF; cdr3_nt: TGTGCCAGCAGGGTTGGGACAGGGGTAGCCTACAATGAGCAGTTCTTC
clone_size: .; j_call: TRBJ1-2; v_call: TRBV10-3; d_call: .; cdr3_aa: CAISARQGHYGYTF; cdr3_nt: TGTGCCATCAGCGCCCGCCAGGGCCACTATGGCTACACCTTC
clone_size: once; j_call: TRBJ1-6; v_call: TRBV7-3; d_call: .; cdr3_aa: CASSPGTAENSPLHF; cdr3_nt: TGTGCCAGCAGCCCCGGGACTGCTGAGAATTCACCCCTCCACTTT
clone_size: .; j_call: TRBJ1-5; v_call: TRBV7-6; d_call: .; cdr3_aa: CASSSEQGNQPQHF; cdr3_nt: TGTGCCAGCAGCTCCGAACAGGGAAATCAGCCCCAGCATTTT
clone_size: .; j_call: TRBJ1-1; v_call: TRBV18; d_call: .; cdr3_aa: CASSPRVVDTEAFF; cdr3_nt: TGTGCCAGCTCACCCAGGGTTGTGGACACTGAAGCTTTCTTT
clone_size: once; j_call: TRBJ1-5; v_call: TRBV2; d_call: .; cdr3_aa: CASSVGTPSNQPQHF; cdr3_nt: TGTGCCAGCAGCGTAGGGACACCTAGCAATCAGCCCCAGCATTTT
clone_size: .; j_call: TRBJ1-6; v_call: TRBV4-3; d_call: TRBD1; cdr3_aa: CASSPQDRGISPLHF; cdr3_nt: TGCGCCAGCAGCCCCCAGGACAGGGGGATTTCACCCCTCCACTTT
clone_size: .; j_call: TRBJ2-1; v_call: TRBV19; d_call: .; cdr3_aa: CASSIGRESSYNEQFF; cdr3_nt: TGTGCCAGTAGTATAGGCCGGGAGAGCTCCTACAATGAGCAGTTCTTC
clone_size: .; j_call: TRBJ2-1; v_call: TRBV6-4; d_call: TRBD2; cdr3_aa: CASSVTLAASYNEQFF; cdr3_nt: TGTGCCAGCAGTGTCACCCTAGCGGCCTCCTACAATGAGCAGTTCTTC
clone_size: .; j_call: TRBJ2-1; v_call: TRBV28; d_call: .; cdr3_aa: CASTSGTPSYNEQFF; cdr3_nt: TGTGCCAGCACCTCAGGGACTCCCTCCTACAATGAGCAGTTCTTC
clone_size: .; j_call: TRBJ2-7; v_call: TRBV7-2; d_call: .; cdr3_aa: CASSFHYEQYF; cdr3_nt: TGTGCCAGCAGCTTCCACTACGAGCAGTACTTC
clone_size: .; j_call: TRBJ2-3; v_call: TRBV6-5; d_call: TRBD2; cdr3_aa: CASSKRGRTDTQYF; cdr3_nt: TGTGCCAGCAGTAAGCGGGGGCGCACAGATACGCAGTATTTT
clone_size: .; j_call: TRBJ1-1; v_call: TRBV6-5; d_call: TRBD1; cdr3_aa: CASSRQGSMNTEAFF; cdr3_nt: TGTGCCAGCAGTCGACAGGGATCCATGAACACTGAAGCTTTCTTT
clone_size: .; j_call: TRBJ2-7; v_call: TRBV7-8; d_call: TRBD1; cdr3_aa: CASSLGGTASIDF; cdr3_nt: TGTGCCAGCAGCTTAGGTGGGACAGCCAGCATAGACTTC
clone_size: .; j_call: TRBJ1-5; v_call: TRBV7-2; d_call: .; cdr3_aa: CASSLVTYQPQHF; cdr3_nt: TGTGCCAGCAGCTTAGTAACATACCAGCCCCAGCATTTT
clone_size: .; j_call: TRBJ2-7; v_call: TRBV7-9; d_call: TRBD2; cdr3_aa: CASSSKAGGPSYEQYF; cdr3_nt: TGTGCCAGCAGCTCCAAAGCGGGAGGGCCCTCCTACGAGCAGTACTTC
clone_size: .; j_call: TRBJ2-5; v_call: TRBV6-1; d_call: .; cdr3_aa: CASSLGTSGAETQYF; cdr3_nt: TGTGCCAGCAGTCTCGGTACTTCTGGGGCAGAGACCCAGTACTTC
clone_size: .; j_call: TRBJ1-1; v_call: TRBV5-1; d_call: .; cdr3_aa: CASSLARREAFF; cdr3_nt: TGCGCCAGCAGCTTGGCGCGGCGGGAAGCTTTCTTT
clone_size: .; j_call: TRBJ1-2; v_call: TRBV28; d_call: .; cdr3_aa: CASSFQSYGYTF; cdr3_nt: TGTGCCAGCAGTTTCCAGTCCTATGGCTACACCTTC
clone_size: .; j_call: TRBJ1-1; v_call: TRBV28; d_call: .; cdr3_aa: CASRQNTEAFF; cdr3_nt: TGTGCCAGCAGACAAAACACTGAAGCTTTCTTT
clone_size: .; j_call: TRBJ1-1; v_call: TRBV6-1; d_call: TRBD1; cdr3_aa: CASRQGAWNTEAFF; cdr3_nt: TGTGCCAGCAGGCAGGGGGCGTGGAACACTGAAGCTTTCTTT
clone_size: .; j_call: TRBJ1-1; v_call: TRBV27; d_call: .; cdr3_aa: CASSRGDLGLSTHYTEAFF; cdr3_nt: TGTGCCAGCAGTCGCGGCGACTTAGGTCTCTCTACTCATTACACTGAAGCTTTCTTT
clone_size: .; j_call: TRBJ2-7; v_call: TRBV5-1; d_call: .; cdr3_aa: CASSLGKLNEQYF; cdr3_nt: TGCGCCAGCAGCCTGGGTAAACTGAACGAGCAGTACTTC
clone_size: .; j_call: TRBJ1-5; v_call: TRBV4-3; d_call: .; cdr3_aa: CASSQDRVSNQPQHF; cdr3_nt: TGCGCCAGCAGCCAAGACAGGGTGAGCAATCAGCCCCAGCATTTT
clone_size: .; j_call: TRBJ2-1; v_call: TRBV12-5; d_call: .; cdr3_aa: CASGLVNVANSYNEQFF; cdr3_nt: TGTGCTAGTGGTTTGGTAAACGTAGCAAATTCCTACAATGAGCAGTTCTTC
clone_size: .; j_call: TRBJ2-1; v_call: TRBV30; d_call: TRBD1; cdr3_aa: CAWSDGTEYNEQFF; cdr3_nt: TGTGCCTGGAGTGACGGGACAGAGTACAATGAGCAGTTCTTC
clone_size: .; j_call: TRBJ2-3; v_call: TRBV7-7; d_call: .; cdr3_aa: CASSAGQSSTQYF; cdr3_nt: TGTGCTAGCAGCGCAGGACAGTCTTCTACGCAGTATTTT